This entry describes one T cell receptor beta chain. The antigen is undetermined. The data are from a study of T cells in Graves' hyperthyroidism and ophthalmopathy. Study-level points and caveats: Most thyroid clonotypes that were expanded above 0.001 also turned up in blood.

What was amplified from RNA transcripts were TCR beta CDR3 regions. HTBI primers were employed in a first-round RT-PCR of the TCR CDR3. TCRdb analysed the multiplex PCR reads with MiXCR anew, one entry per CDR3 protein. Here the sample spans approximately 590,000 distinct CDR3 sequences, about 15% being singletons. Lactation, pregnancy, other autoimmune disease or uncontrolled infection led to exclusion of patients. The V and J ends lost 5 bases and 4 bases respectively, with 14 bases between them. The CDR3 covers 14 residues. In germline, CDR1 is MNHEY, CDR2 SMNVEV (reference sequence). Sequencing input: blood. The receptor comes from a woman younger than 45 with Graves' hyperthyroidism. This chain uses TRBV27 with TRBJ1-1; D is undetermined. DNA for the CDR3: TGTGCCAGCAGTATCCCGGGTCCAGCCACTGAAGCTTTCTTT. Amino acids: CASSIPGPATEAFF.